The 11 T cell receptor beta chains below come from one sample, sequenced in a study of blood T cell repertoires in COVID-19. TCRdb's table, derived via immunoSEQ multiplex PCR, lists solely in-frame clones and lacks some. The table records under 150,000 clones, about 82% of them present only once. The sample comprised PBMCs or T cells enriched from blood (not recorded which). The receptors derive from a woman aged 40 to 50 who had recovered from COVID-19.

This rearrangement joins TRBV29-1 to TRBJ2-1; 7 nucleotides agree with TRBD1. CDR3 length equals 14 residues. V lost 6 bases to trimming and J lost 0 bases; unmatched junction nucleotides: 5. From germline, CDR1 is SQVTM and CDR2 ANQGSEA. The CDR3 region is CSVEGQSSYNEQFF. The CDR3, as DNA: TGCAGCGTAGAGGGACAGAGCTCCTACAATGAGCAGTTCTTC.

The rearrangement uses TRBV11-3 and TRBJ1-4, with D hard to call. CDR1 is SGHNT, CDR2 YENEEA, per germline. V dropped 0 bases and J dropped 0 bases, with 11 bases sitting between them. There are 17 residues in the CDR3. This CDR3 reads CASSLDLPGTTNEKLFF. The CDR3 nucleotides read TGTGCCAGCAGCTTAGACCTACCAGGAACAACTAATGAAAAACTGTTTTTT. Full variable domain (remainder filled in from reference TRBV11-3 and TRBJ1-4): EAGVVQSPRYKIIEKKQPVAFWCNPISGHNTLYWYLQNLGQGPELLIRYENEEAVDDSQLPKDRFSAERLKGVDSTLKIQPAELGDSAVYLCASSLDLPGTTNEKLFFGSGTQLSVL.

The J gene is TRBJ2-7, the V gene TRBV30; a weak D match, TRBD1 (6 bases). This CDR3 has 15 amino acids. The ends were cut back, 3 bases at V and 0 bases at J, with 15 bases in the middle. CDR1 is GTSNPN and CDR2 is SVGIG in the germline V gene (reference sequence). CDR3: CAWSDDRLSSYEQYF. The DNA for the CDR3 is TGTGCCTGGAGCGACGACAGGTTGAGCTCCTACGAGCAGTACTTC.

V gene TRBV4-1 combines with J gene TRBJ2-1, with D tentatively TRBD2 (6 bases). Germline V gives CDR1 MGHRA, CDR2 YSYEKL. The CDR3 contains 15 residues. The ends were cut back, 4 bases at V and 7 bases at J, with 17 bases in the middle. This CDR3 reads CASSPYTSGGNEQFF. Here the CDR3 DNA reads TGCGCCAGCAGCCCATACACAAGTGGGGGGAATGAGCAGTTCTTC.

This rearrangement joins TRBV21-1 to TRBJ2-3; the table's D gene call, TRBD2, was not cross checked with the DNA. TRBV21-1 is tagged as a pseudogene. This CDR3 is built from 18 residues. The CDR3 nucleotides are TGTGCCAGCAGCAAATTCCCTAGCGGGGGGGCAGGGACAGATACGCAGTATTTT. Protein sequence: CASSKFPSGGAGTDTQYF.

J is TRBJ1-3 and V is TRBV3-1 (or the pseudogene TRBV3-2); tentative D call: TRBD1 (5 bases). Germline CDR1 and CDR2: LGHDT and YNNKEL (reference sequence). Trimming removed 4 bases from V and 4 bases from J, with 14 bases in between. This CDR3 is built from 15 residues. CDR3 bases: TGTGCCAGCAGCCCCTCCGGCAGGGCCGGAAACACCATATATTTT. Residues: CASSPSGRAGNTIYF.

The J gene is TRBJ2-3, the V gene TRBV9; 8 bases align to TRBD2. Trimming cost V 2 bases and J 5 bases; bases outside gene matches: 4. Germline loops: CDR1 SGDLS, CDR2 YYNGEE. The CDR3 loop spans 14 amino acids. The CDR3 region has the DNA TGTGCCAGCAGCGTCGGGGGGGCGATAGATACGCAGTATTTT. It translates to CASSVGGAIDTQYF.

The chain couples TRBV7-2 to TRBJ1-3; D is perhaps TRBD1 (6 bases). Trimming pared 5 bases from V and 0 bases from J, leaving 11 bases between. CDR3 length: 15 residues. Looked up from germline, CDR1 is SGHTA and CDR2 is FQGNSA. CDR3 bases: TGTGCCAGCAGCCTAACAGGGAGCTCTGGAAACACCATATATTTT. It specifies CASSLTGSSGNTIYF.

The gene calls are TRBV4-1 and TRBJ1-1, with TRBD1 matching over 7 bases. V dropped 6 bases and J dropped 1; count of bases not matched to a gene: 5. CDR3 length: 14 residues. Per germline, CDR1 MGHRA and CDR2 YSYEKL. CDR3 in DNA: TGCGCCAGCAGGCAGCAGGGGGGGAACACTGAAGCTTTCTTT. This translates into CASRQQGGNTEAFF.

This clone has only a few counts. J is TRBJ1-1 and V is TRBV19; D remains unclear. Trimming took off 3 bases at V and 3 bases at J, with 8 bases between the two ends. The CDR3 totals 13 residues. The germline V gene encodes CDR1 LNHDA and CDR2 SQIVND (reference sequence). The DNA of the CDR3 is TGTGCCAGTAGTATCACAGTAGACACTGAAGCTTTCTTT. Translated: CASSITVDTEAFF.

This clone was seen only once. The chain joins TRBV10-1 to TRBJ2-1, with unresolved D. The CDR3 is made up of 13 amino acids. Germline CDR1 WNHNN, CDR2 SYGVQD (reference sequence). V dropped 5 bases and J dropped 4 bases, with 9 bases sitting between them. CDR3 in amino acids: CASSSAAYNEQFF. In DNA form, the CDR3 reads TGCGCCAGCAGTTCGGCGGCTTACAATGAGCAGTTCTTC.